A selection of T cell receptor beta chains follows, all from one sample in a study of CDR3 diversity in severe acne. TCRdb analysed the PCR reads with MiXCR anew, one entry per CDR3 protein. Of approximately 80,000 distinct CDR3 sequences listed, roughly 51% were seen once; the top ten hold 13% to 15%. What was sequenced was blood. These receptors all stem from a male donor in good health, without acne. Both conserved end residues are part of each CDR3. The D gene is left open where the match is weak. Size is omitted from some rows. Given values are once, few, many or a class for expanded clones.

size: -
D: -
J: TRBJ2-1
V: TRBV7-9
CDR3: CASSFYICSARGIYNEQFF
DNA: -

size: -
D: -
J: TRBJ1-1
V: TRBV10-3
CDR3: CAISDQVGIRDGGEAFF
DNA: TGTGCCATCAGTGATCAAGTCGGGATCCGGGACGGAGGAGAAGCTTTCTTT

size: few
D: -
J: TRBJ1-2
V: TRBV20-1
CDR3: CSARVGTSYGYTF
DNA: TGCAGTGCTAGAGTCGGGACAAGCTATGGCTACACCTTC

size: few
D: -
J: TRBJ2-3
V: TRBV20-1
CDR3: CSASSRGARTDTQYF
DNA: TGCAGTGCCAGCAGCCGGGGGGCTCGCACAGATACGCAGTATTTT

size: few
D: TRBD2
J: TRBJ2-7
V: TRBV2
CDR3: CASSEDSGSSYEQYF
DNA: TGTGCCAGCAGTGAAGATAGCGGGAGCTCCTACGAGCAGTACTTC

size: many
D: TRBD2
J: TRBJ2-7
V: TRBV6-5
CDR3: CASTQAGGPSYEQYF
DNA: TGTGCCAGCACTCAAGCGGGAGGGCCTTCCTACGAGCAGTACTTC

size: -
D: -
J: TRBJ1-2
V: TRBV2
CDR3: CASSGLKEGNYGYTF
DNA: TGTGCCAGCAGTGGTCTAAAGGAGGGGAACTATGGCTACACCTTC

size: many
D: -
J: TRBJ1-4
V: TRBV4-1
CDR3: CASSQGLFGEKLFF
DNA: TGCGCCAGCAGCCAAGGGTTGTTCGGGGAAAAACTGTTTTTT

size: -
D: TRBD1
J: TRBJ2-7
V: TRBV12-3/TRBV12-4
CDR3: CASSSPGQGGRQYF
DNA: TGTGCCAGCAGCTCTCCGGGACAGGGCGGAAGGCAGTACTTC

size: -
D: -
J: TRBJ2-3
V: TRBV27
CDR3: CASSLRLTGTDTQYF
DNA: TGTGCCAGCAGTTTAAGGCTAACCGGCACAGATACGCAGTATTTT

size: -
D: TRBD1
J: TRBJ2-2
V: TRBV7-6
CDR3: CASSFGQANTGELFF
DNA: TGTGCCAGCAGCTTCGGACAGGCGAACACCGGGGAGCTGTTTTTT

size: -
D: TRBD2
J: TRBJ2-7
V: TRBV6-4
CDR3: CASSVTSGGSYEQYF
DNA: TGTGCCAGCAGTGTGACTAGCGGGGGGTCCTACGAGCAGTACTTC

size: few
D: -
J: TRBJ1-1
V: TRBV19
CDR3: CASGTTGSTEAFF
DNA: TGTGCCAGCGGAACAACAGGGTCCACTGAAGCTTTCTTT

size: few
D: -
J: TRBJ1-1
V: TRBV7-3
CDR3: CASTLNSEAFF
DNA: TGTGCCAGCACCCTCAACAGTGAAGCTTTCTTT

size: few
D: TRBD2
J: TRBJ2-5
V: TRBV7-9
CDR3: CASSHPGLAGRETQYF
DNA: TGTGCCAGCAGCCATCCGGGACTAGCGGGAAGGGAGACCCAGTACTTC

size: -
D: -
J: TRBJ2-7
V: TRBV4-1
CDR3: CASSQDRDNSYEQYF
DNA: TGCGCCAGCAGCCAGGACCGGGACAACTCCTACGAGCAGTACTTC

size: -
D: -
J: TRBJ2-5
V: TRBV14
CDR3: CASSQDPRKKETQYF
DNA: TGTGCCAGCAGCCAAGATCCCCGGAAAAAAGAGACCCAGTACTTC

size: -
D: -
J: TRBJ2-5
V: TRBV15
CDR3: CATSRSSGYQETQYF
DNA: TGTGCCACCAGCAGATCCTCAGGATACCAAGAGACCCAGTACTTC

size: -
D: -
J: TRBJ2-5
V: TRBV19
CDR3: CASSIVGGGGETQYF
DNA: TGTGCCAGTAGTATAGTTGGGGGAGGGGGAGAGACCCAGTACTTC

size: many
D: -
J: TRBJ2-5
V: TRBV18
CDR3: CASSPPEETQYF
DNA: TGTGCCAGCTCACCACCTGAAGAGACCCAGTACTTC

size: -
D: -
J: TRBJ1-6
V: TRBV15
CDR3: CATSRTGRSSPLHF
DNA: TGTGCCACCAGCAGAACAGGGAGGAGTTCACCCCTCCACTTT

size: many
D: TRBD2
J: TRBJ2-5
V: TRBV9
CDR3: CASSEGLAGVGETQYF
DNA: TGTGCCAGCAGCGAGGGACTAGCGGGAGTTGGGGAGACCCAGTACTTC

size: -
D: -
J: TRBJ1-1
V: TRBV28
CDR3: CASSPRTELNTEAFF
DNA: TGTGCCAGCAGTCCCCGGACAGAATTGAACACTGAAGCTTTCTTT

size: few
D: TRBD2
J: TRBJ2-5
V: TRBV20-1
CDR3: CSANKGGETQYF
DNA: TGCAGTGCTAACAAGGGAGGGGAGACCCAGTACTTC

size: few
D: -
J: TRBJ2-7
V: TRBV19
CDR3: CASKQTGTSYEQYF
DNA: TGTGCCAGTAAGCAGACAGGTACCTCCTACGAGCAGTACTTC

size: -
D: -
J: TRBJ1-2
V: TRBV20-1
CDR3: CSARVFGGYTF
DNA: TGCAGTGCTAGAGTGTTCGGTGGCTACACCTTC

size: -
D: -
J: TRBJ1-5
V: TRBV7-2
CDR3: CASSLEASGKTQHF
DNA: TGTGCCAGCAGCTTAGAGGCCTCAGGGAAGACCCAGCATTTT

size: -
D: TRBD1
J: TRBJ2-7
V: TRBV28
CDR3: CASSFGTGFHEQYF
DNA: TGTGCCAGCAGTTTCGGGACAGGGTTCCACGAGCAGTACTTC

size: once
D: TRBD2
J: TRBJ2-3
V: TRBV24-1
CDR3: CATSVGAGLTDTQYF
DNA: TGTGCCACCAGTGTGGGAGCGGGATTGACAGATACGCAGTATTTT

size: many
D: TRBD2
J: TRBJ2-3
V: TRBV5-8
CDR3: CASSHGTSGGTDTQYF
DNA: TGTGCCAGCAGCCACGGGACTAGCGGGGGCACAGATACGCAGTATTTT

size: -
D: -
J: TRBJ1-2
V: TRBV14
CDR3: CASSQVQGDYGYTF
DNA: TGTGCCAGCAGCCAAGTTCAGGGAGACTATGGCTACACCTTC

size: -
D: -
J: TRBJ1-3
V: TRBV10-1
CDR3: CASSENSGNTIYF
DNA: TGCGCCAGCAGTGAGAACTCTGGAAACACCATATATTTT

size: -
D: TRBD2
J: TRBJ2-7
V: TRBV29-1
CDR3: CSVGLGLAGRYEQYF
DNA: TGCAGCGTTGGGTTGGGACTAGCGGGACGCTACGAGCAGTACTTC

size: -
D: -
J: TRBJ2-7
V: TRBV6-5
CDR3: CASSSRNSYEQYF
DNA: TGTGCCAGCAGTTCACGGAACTCCTACGAGCAGTACTTC

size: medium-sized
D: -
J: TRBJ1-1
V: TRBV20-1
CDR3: CSARENGAFF
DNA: TGCAGTGCTAGAGAGAACGGAGCTTTCTTT

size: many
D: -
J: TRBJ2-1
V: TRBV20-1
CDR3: CSASRYERDNEQFF
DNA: TGCAGTGCTAGCAGATACGAGCGAGACAATGAGCAGTTCTTC

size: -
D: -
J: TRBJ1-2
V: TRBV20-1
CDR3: CSAPTDNYGYTF
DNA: TGCAGTGCTCCCACAGATAACTATGGCTACACCTTC

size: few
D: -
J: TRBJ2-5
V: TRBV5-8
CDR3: CASSVQGTQETQYF
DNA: TGTGCCAGCAGCGTTCAGGGCACCCAAGAGACCCAGTACTTC

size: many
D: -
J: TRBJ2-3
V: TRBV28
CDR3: CASSSVKLKSLATDTQYF
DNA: TGTGCCAGCAGCTCAGTTAAGTTAAAAAGTTTGGCCACAGATACGCAGTATTTT

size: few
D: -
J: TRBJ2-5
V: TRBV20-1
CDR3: CSARDGQGYNQPQYF
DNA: TGCAGTGCTAGAGATGGCCAGGGGTACAATCAGCCCCAGTACTTC

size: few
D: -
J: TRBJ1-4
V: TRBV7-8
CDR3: CASSVHRDPYQRNEKLFF
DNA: TGTGCCAGCAGCGTCCACCGGGACCCTTATCAACGTAATGAAAAACTGTTTTTT

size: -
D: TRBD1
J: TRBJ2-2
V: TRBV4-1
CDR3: CASSQHRGSEELFF
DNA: TGCGCCAGCAGCCAACACAGGGGGTCTGAGGAGTTGTTTTTT

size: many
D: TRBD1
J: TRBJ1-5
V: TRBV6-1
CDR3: CASSETGQGQPQHF
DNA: TGTGCCAGCAGTGAAACCGGACAGGGCCAGCCCCAGCATTTT

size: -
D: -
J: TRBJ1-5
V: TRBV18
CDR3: CASSGYSQPRHF
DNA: TGTGCCAGCTCAGGGTACAGTCAGCCCCGGCATTTT

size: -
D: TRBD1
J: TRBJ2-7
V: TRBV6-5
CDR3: CASSVDRGNHEQYF
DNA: TGTGCCAGCAGTGTAGACAGGGGGAACCACGAGCAGTACTTC

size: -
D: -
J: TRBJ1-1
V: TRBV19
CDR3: CASTIGIAEAFF
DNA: TGTGCCAGTACCATCGGGATAGCTGAAGCTTTCTTT

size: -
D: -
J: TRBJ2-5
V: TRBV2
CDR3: CASKGQPMGQETQYF
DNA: TGTGCCAGCAAAGGACAGCCCATGGGCCAAGAGACCCAGTACTTC

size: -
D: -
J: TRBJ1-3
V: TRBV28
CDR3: CASSVPGLGDTIYF
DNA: TGTGCCAGCAGTGTCCCAGGCCTGGGCGACACCATATATTTT

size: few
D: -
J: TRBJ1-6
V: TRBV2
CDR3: CASIRRSSYNSPLHF
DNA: TGTGCCAGCATCCGGAGGAGCTCCTATAATTCACCCCTCCACTTT

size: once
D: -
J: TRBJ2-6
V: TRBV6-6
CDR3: CASSVISGANVLTF
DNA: TGTGCCAGCAGTGTGATCTCTGGGGCCAACGTCCTGACTTTC